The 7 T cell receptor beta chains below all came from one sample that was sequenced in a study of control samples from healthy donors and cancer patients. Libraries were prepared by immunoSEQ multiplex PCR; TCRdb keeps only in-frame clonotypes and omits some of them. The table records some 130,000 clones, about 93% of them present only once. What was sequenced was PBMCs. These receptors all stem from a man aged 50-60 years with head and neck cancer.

CDR3 residues: CAWNLLDREPSYGYTF. DNA of the CDR3: TGTGCCTGGAATTTACTAGACAGGGAACCGTCCTATGGCTACACCTTC. The chain is built from TRBV30 and TRBJ1-2; the match to TRBD1 covers 7 bases. J was trimmed by 4 bases and V by 4 bases; bases with no gene match: 15. The germline gives CDR1 GTSNPN, CDR2 SVGIG (reference sequence). The CDR3 is 16 residues long.

CDR3 DNA sequence: TGTGCCAGCAGCCCGGAAGGGGAAGAGACCCAGTACTTC. Its translation: CASSPEGEETQYF. V usage is TRBV7-2 and J usage is TRBJ2-5; the D gene is possibly TRBD1 (5 bases). V lost 5 bases and J lost 3, with 10 bases in between. The V gene's germline CDR1 is SGHTA and CDR2 FQGNSA. CDR3 length: 13 residues. The variable domain in full, completed from reference TRBV7-2 and TRBJ2-5, reads GAGVSQSPSNKVTEKGKDVELRCDPISGHTALYWYRQSLGQGLEFLIYFQGNSAPDKSGLPSDRFSAERTGGSVSTLTIQRTQQEDSAVYLCASSPEGEETQYFGPGTRLLVL.

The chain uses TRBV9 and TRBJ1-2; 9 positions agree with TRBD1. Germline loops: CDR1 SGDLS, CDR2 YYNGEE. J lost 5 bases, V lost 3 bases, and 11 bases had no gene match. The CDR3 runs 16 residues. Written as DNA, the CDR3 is TGTGCCAGCAGCGCCAGGGACAGGGAGAAGGGGTATGGCTACACCTTC. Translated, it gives CASSARDREKGYGYTF.

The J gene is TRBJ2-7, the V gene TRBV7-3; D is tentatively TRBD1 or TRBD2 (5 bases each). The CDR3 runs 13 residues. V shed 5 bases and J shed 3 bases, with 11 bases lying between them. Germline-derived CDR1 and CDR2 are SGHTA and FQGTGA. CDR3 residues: CASSPGPNYEQYF. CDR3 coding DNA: TGTGCCAGCAGCCCGGGGCCCAACTACGAGCAGTACTTC.

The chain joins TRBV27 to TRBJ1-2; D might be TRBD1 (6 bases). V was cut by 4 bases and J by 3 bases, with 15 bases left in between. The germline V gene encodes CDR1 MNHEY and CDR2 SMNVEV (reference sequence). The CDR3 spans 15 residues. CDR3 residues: CASSYDARGYYGYTF. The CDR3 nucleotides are TGTGCCAGCAGTTACGATGCCAGGGGCTACTATGGCTACACCTTC.

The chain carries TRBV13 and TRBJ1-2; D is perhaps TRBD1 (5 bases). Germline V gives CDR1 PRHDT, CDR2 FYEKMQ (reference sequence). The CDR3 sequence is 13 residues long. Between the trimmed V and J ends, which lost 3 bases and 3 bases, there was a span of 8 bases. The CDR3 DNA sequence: TGTGCCAGCAGCTTCGGAGGGGACTATGGCTACACCTTC. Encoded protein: CASSFGGDYGYTF.

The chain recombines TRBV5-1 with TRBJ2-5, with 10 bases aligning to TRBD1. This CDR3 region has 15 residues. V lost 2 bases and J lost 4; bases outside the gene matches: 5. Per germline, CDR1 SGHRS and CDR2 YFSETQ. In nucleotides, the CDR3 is TGCGCCAGCAGCTTCCCCCGGGACAGGGGAGAGACCCAGTACTTC. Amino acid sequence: CASSFPRDRGETQYF.